A single count supports the clone carrying this TCR beta chain. Those who donated, Caucasian adults without exception, all lived in Nashville, Tennessee. This sample was taken from a study of shared clonotypes between healthy human individuals. Execution of the assay was at deep level. Template for every sorted-subset replicate PCR totaled approximately 200 ng DNA, roughly 30,000 T cell genomes. TCRdb keeps only in-frame clones here, not all; method: immunoSEQ multiplex PCR. The sample includes about 960,000 clones, 60% to 85% of them seen just once. The CDR3 length is 14 residues. Germline loops: CDR1 SGHRS, CDR2 YFSETQ. Trimming shortened V by 3 bases and J by 2 bases, and 11 bases separated the two germline ends.

Sequencing used memory CD4+ T cells sorted from blood. As to subset: CD45RA-negative fraction. This clonotype was obtained from a man younger than 35 in good health. This chain joins TRBV5-1 and TRBJ2-5; either TRBD1 or TRBD2 may fit D (5 bases each). The CDR3 sequence is CASSYGGYQETQYF. CDR3 nucleotide sequence: TGCGCCAGCAGCTATGGGGGTTATCAAGAGACCCAGTACTTC.